This T cell receptor beta chain comes out of a study of T cell changes during pregnancy in multiple sclerosis. CDR3 length equals 14 residues. Germline V gene data show CDR1 as WSHSY and CDR2 as SAAADI. V lost 7 bases to trimming and J lost 0 bases; unmatched junction nucleotides: 3. Sequencing used immunoSEQ multiplex PCR; TCRdb keeps in-frame clones, though not all of them. Of some 28,000 clones listed, around 88% are singletons. The J gene is TRBJ2-3, the V gene TRBV10-2, with TRBD2 matching 8 bases. This sequence was found in a female donor in good health, enrolled as a control in a pregnancy study. Sequenced material: CD4+ T cells from peripheral blood mononuclear cells, taken in the first trimester of pregnancy. The CDR3 reads CASKRGGSTDTQYF. CDR3 nucleotides: TGCGCCAGCAAACGGGGGGGTAGCACAGATACGCAGTATTTT.